What follows describes a single TCR beta chain. The data are from a study of T cells after yellow fever vaccination. V lost 5 bases and J lost 6; bases outside the gene matches: 4. The germline CDR1 and CDR2 sequences are SEHNR and FQNEAQ (reference sequence). The CDR3 length is 15 residues. TCRdb called the 5' RACE reads again in MiXCR, with one record for every CDR3 protein. Among some 320,000 distinct CDR3 sequences listed, 8% to 10% were seen once. This clonotype was obtained from a man between 18 and 35 years old who received the YFV17D yellow fever vaccine. The sample consisted of PBMCs, taken on the day of the first yellow fever vaccination. The genes are TRBV7-9 and TRBJ2-1, with 13 bases identical to TRBD2. CDR3 sequence reads: CASSPGLAGINEQFF. In nucleotides, the CDR3 is TGTGCCAGCAGCCCGGGACTAGCGGGGATCAATGAGCAGTTCTTC.